This TCR beta chain emerged from a study of technical replicates of blood from a handful of donors. The data were produced by immunoSEQ multiplex PCR, yet TCRdb's version contains in-frame clones alone and is incomplete. The table has 9,500 to 15,000 clones, almost 80% seen once. V lost 5 bases and J 8 bases, leaving 13 bases between the germline ends. CDR3 size: 13 residues. The germline V gene has CDR1 SGHVS and CDR2 FNYEAQ. The TCR sequence derives from a human donor in good health. V gene TRBV7-6 combines with J gene TRBJ2-1, with D perhaps matching TRBD1 (5 bases). Sequencing was performed on PBMCs. The CDR3 DNA sequence: TGTGCCAGCAGCGCGCCCAGGGCCCATGAGCAGTTCTTC. This translates into CASSAPRAHEQFF.